One T cell receptor (beta chain) is described in this entry. There are many counts of this clonotype. Its antigen is currently not known. Per-nucleotide qualities are absent, and no much larger clonotype sits a single base away. The sample originates from a study of T-cell reconstitution after alpha-beta-depleted transplantation in children (dated by TCRdb to 2016 to 2017). Background on the whole study: The study quantitatively tracked T-cell immune reconstitution after TCRalphabeta/CD19-depleted allogeneic hematopoietic cell transplantation in children using TCR repertoire profiling.

Library generation was performed with PCR. The reads were generated on an Illumina HiSeq 2500. To normalize quantification of the TCRbeta repertoire, the TCR libraries were built with molecular barcoding that relied on unique molecular identifiers. TCRdb reanalyzed the raw reads on its own, using fastp at Q25 for trimming and MiXCR for clone calling, and kept in-frame beta chains. CDR3 protein duplicates are merged, each entry listing the most common genes and DNA. The sample table records about 610,000 distinct CDR3 sequences; under 12% of these occur just once. About 4% of the sample is in the top ten clones. V drops 7 bases and J drops 2 bases, leaving 6 bases in between. CDR1 and CDR2 were assigned from the germline V gene as MDHEN and SYDVKM. The CDR3 numbers 11 residues from cysteine through phenylalanine. Just CDR3 DNA is preserved here, 33 bases in frame from base 1.

The receptor chain draws on TRBV28 and TRBJ2-7; there is no confident call for the D gene. The clonotype originates from a human donor who donated a stem cell graft to a child with acute myeloid leukemia. The sample was PBMCs from the stem cell graft donor, taken from the stem cell graft. The CDR3 region has the sequence CASTGAYEQYF. The DNA sequence is TGTGCCAGCACCGGAGCCTACGAGCAGTACTTC.